This T cell receptor (beta chain) comes out of a study of T cells in Graves' hyperthyroidism and ophthalmopathy. This clonotype was detected many times. Participants, patients aged 18 to 65, had newly diagnosed hyperthyroidism with a duration under 2 months. Clinical symptoms, serum thyroxine and TRAb, thyroid ultrasound and orbital computed tomography were used for the diagnoses. Amplification yielded TCR beta CDR3 regions, with RNA transcripts as the source. RT-PCR in the first round (using the HTBI primer set) targeted the TCR CDR3. TCRdb reprocessed the multiplex PCR reads with MiXCR, giving one entry per CDR3 protein. Among over 650,000 distinct CDR3 sequences, over 15% were seen once, and the ten largest hold under 9.5%. Germline loops: CDR1 PRHDT, CDR2 FYEKMQ (reference sequence). Trimming shortened V by 4 bases and J by 5 bases, and 15 bases separated the two germline ends. The CDR3 extends over 14 amino acids.

Sequenced: blood. This TCR was sampled from a man in his late teens or twenties with Graves' hyperthyroidism. The genes are TRBV13 and TRBJ2-7, with a tentative D call TRBD1 (7 bases). In DNA form, the CDR3 reads TGTGCCAGCAGCTCTAGCGACAGGGCGAACGAGCAGTACTTC. Protein: CASSSSDRANEQYF.